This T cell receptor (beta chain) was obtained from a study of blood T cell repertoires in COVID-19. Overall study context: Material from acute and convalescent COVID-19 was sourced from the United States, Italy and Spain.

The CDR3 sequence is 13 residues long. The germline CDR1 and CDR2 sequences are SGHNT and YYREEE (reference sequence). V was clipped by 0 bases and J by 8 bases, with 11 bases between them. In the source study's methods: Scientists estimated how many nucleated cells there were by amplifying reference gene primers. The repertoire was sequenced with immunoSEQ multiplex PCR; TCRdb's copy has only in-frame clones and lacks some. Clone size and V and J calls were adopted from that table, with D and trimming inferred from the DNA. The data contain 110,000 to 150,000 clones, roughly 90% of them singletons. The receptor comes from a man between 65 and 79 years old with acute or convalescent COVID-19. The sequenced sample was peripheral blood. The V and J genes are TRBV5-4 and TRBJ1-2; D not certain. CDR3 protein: CASSLGRDEGYTF. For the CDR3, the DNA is TGTGCCAGCAGCTTGGGAAGAGATGAGGGCTACACCTTC.